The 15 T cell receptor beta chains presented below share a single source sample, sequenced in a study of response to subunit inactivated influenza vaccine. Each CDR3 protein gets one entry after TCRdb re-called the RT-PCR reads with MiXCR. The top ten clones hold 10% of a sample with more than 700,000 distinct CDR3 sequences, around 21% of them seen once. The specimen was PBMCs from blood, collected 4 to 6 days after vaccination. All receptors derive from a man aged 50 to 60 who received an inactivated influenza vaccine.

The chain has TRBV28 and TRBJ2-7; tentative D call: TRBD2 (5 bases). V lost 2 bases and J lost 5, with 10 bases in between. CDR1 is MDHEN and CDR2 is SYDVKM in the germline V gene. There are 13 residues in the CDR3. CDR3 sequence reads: CASSLVAPHEQYF. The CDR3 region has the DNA TGTGCCAGCAGTTTAGTAGCGCCCCACGAGCAGTACTTC.

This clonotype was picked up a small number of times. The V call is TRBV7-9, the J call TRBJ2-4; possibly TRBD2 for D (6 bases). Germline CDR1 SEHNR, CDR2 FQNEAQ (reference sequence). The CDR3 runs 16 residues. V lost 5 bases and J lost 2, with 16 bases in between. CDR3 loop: CASSPISLASKNIQYF. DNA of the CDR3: TGTGCCAGCAGCCCTATTTCACTAGCTTCCAAAAACATTCAGTACTTC. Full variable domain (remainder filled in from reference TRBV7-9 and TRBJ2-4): DTGVSQNPRHKITKRGQNVTFRCDPISEHNRLYWYRQTLGQGPEFLTYFQNEAQLEKSRLLSDRFSAERPKGSFSTLEIQRTEQGDSAMYLCASSPISLASKNIQYFGAGTRLSVL.

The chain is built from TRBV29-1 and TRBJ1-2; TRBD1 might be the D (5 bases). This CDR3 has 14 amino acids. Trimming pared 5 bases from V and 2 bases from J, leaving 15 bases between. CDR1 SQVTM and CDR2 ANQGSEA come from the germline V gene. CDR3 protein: CSVTAGPGNYGYTF. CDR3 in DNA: TGCAGCGTTACGGCGGGCCCAGGGAACTATGGCTACACCTTC.

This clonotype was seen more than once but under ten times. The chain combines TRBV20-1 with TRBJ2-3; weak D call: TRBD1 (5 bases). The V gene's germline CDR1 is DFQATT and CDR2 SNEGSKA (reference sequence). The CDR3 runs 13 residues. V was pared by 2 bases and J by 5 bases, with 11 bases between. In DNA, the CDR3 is TGCAGTGCTAGATCCAGGGATAAAGATACGCAGTATTTT. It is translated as CSARSRDKDTQYF.

The CDR3: CASSLVQAVGANQPQHF. The CDR3 region has the DNA TGTGCCAGCAGTTTAGTACAGGCCGTGGGGGCCAATCAGCCCCAGCATTTT. V usage is TRBV12-3 or TRBV12-4 and J usage is TRBJ1-5; TRBD1 might be the D (6 bases). Trimming took off 1 base at V and 3 bases at J, with 16 bases between the two ends. CDR3 length equals 17 residues.

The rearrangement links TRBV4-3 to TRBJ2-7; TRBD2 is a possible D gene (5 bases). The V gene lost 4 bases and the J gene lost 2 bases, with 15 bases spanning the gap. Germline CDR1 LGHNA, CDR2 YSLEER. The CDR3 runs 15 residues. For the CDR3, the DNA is TGCGCCAGCAGCCCAGTTGCGGGCACCACCTACGAGCAGTACTTC. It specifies CASSPVAGTTYEQYF.

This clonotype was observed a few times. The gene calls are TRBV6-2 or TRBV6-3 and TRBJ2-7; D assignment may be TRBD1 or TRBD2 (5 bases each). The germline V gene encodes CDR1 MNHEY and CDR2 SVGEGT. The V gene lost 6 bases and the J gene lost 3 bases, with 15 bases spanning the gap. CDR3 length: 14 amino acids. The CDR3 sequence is CASSFGTPFYEQYF. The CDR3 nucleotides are TGTGCCAGCAGCTTCGGGACGCCGTTCTACGAGCAGTACTTC.

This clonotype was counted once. CDR3 nucleotide sequence: TGTGCCAGCAGTCATACAGGGGGCTCGGAAGCTTTCTTT. Protein product: CASSHTGGSEAFF. The chain recombines TRBV9 with TRBJ1-1, with 9 bases identical to TRBD1. This CDR3 spans 13 amino acids. Germline V gene data show CDR1 as SGDLS and CDR2 as YYNGEE. V gave up 5 bases and J gave up 8 bases; unmatched junction bases: 7.

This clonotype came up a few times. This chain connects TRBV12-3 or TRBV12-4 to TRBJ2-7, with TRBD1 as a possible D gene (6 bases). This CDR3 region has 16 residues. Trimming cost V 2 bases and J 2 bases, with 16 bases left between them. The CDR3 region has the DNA TGTGCCAGCAGTTTACCACAGGGATTGGGCACCTACGAGCAGTACTTC. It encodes CASSLPQGLGTYEQYF.

The CDR3 nucleotides read TGCAGTGCTAGTGGAGCGGGGGGAAAAAGCACAGATACGCAGTATTTT. It codes for CSASGAGGKSTDTQYF. This chain joins TRBV20-1 and TRBJ2-3, with TRBD2 identical over 9 bases. The CDR3 is 16 residues long. The junction had 7 bases not matched to a gene; V was cut back by 3 bases and J by 0 bases. The germline V gene has CDR1 DFQATT and CDR2 SNEGSKA (reference sequence).

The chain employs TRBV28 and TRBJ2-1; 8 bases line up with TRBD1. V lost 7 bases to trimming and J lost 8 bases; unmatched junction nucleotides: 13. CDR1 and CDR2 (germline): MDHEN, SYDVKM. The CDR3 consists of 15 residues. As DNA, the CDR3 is TGTGCCAGCACAGGGACAGGCCTTTCAGAATATGAGCAGTTCTTC. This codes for CASTGTGLSEYEQFF.

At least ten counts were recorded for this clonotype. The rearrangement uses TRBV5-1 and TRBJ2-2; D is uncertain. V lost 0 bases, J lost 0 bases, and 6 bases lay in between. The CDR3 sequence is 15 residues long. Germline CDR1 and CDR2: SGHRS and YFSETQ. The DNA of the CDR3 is TGCGCCAGCAGCTTGGGACACCCGAACACCGGGGAGCTGTTTTTT. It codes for CASSLGHPNTGELFF.

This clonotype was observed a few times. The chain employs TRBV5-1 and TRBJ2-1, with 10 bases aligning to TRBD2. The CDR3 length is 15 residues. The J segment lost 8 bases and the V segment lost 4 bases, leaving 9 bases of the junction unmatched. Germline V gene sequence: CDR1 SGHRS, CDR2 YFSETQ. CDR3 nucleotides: TGCGCCAGCAGCGAACGACTAGCGGGTGTCGATGAGCAGTTCTTC. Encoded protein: CASSERLAGVDEQFF. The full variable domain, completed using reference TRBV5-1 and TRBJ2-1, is KAGVTQTPRYLIKTRGQQVTLSCSPISGHRSVSWYQQTPGQGLQFLFEYFSETQRNKGNFPGRFSGRQFSNSRSEMNVSTLELGDSALYLCASSERLAGVDEQFFGPGTRLTVL.

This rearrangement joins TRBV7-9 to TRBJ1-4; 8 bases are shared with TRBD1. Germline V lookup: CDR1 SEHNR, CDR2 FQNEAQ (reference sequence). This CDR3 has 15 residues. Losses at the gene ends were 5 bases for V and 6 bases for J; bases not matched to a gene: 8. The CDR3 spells CASSHGQGRDEKLFF. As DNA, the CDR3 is TGTGCCAGCAGCCACGGACAGGGAAGGGATGAAAAACTGTTTTTT.

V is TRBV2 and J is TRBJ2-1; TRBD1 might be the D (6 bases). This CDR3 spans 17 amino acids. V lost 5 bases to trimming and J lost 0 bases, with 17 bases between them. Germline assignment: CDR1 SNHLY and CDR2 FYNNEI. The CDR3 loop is CASSPRQGLFSYNEQFF. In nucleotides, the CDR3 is TGTGCCAGCAGTCCTCGGCAGGGGCTCTTCTCCTACAATGAGCAGTTCTTC.